This record concerns one T cell receptor beta chain sequence. Clones were sequenced by immunoSEQ multiplex PCR, and TCRdb holds only the in-frame ones, with some missing. The table records 400,000 or so clones, 87% of them present only once. The CDR3 runs to 14 residues. The V gene's germline CDR1 is SGHVS and CDR2 FNYEAQ. J was trimmed by 7 bases and V by 6 bases; bases with no gene match: 6. The sample comes from a study of blood T cell repertoires in COVID-19. The V call is TRBV7-6, the J call TRBJ2-1; 10 nucleotides match TRBD2. Sequenced material: PBMCs or T cells enriched from blood (not recorded which). This receptor was taken from a man aged 35 to 55 in a cohort exposed to, infected with or recovered from COVID-19 (not recorded which). The CDR3: CASRQLAGKNEQFF. CDR3 nucleotides: TGTGCCAGCAGGCAACTAGCGGGGAAGAATGAGCAGTTCTTC.